The clone carrying this T cell receptor beta chain was observed a single time. The data derive from a study of Ad26.COV2.S vaccination and SARS-CoV-2 variants. The sample's treatment: roughly 18 received Ad26.COV2.S at low or high dose, single or two shots; about five received placebo; per-sample allocation not given. All samples were drawn on day 63, counting from the first vaccine or placebo injection. Generated by immunoSEQ multiplex PCR, the TCRdb table keeps only in-frame clones and is missing some. The table shows hundreds of thousands of clones, with about 93% occurring only once. Germline CDR1 is MNHEY and CDR2 is SVGAGI. Trimming removed 0 bases from V and 6 bases from J, with 11 bases in between. The CDR3 loop spans 14 amino acids.

The genes are TRBV6-5 and TRBJ1-1; D not resolved. This sample comprised peripheral blood, obtained in a trial of Ad26.COV2.S vaccine versus placebo. This receptor was obtained from a person aged 18-60 years who received the Ad26.COV2.S COVID-19 vaccine or a placebo. In DNA, the CDR3 is TGTGCCAGCAGTTACTCGATGGCAGGTGCTGAAGCTTTCTTT. Amino acids: CASSYSMAGAEAFF.